Sequencing of this T cell receptor (beta chain) was carried out in a study of CD4 T cells in relation to SARS-CoV-2 and coronaviruses. Germline V CDR1 and CDR2: SGDLS, YYNGEE. The CDR3 has 14 residues. V was cut by 0 bases and J by 0 bases, with 3 bases left in between. About this clone itself: As yet, its antigen is unknown.

Sequencing was performed with immunoSEQ multiplex PCR; in TCRdb, only in-frame clones are kept and a portion is missing. The top ten clones hold 20% of a sample with approximately 36,000 clones, around 77% of them seen once. The chain employs TRBV9 and TRBJ2-2, with D unclear. The TCR was taken from an adult with COVID-19. Sequenced: memory CD4+ T cells from PBMCs, cultured in vitro. Written as DNA, the CDR3 is TGTGCCAGCAGCGTAGTCGCGAACACCGGGGAGCTGTTTTTT. Residues: CASSVVANTGELFF.